The sequence of this TCR beta chain was determined in a study of PD-L1 blockade in urothelial cancer. Turning to the study itself: Male patients with bladder-origin urothelial cancer numbered about 90% of the roughly 29.

Remarks on this clone: This sample includes further DNA sequences coding for the same CDR3.

This CDR3 is 16 amino acids long. Germline CDR1 SGHAT, CDR2 FQNNGV. The V and J ends lost 1 base and 0 bases, in that order; junction bases with no gene match: 5. TCRdb's table, derived via immunoSEQ multiplex PCR, lists solely in-frame clones and lacks some. The table has some 79,000 clones, 82% seen once; the top ten hold 8% to 10%. The sequenced sample was PBMCs, obtained around atezolizumab (anti-PD-L1) treatment. The V call is TRBV11-2, the J call TRBJ1-1, with TRBD1 identical over 7 bases. The clonotype comes from a man in his 70s with urothelial cancer. The CDR3 sequence: CASSLGQGIMNTEAFF. In DNA form, the CDR3 reads TGTGCCAGCAGCTTAGGACAGGGAATAATGAACACTGAAGCTTTCTTT.